This T cell receptor beta chain appears in the sequencing data of a study of cytomegalovirus exposure and HLA in healthy donors. Study information: Previous work identified roughly 120 million unique TCR beta sequences from around 200 million T cells.

As to this clone: No antigen is known for it.

With 60 Vbeta and 13 Jbeta primers, the PCR was carried out. The data were produced by immunoSEQ multiplex PCR, yet TCRdb's version contains in-frame clones alone and is incomplete. This table has tens of thousands of clones, roughly 80% appearing once. Broader study findings: Highest at DRB1 and lowest at HLA-C, TCR association rates differed among HLA loci in a later analysis.

Sequences were obtained from PBMCs. The receptor was derived from a woman aged 30 to 39 in good health and CMV-seronegative.

The CDR3 protein is CASSLSAQGEHGYTF. CDR3 coding DNA: TGTGCCAGCAGTTTATCGGCGCAGGGGGAACATGGCTACACCTTC. This chain links TRBV28 with TRBJ1-2; 7 bases align to TRBD1. Trimming removed 1 base from V and 6 bases from J; junction bases left unmatched: 8. CDR3 length equals 15 residues. Germline CDR1 reads MDHEN; CDR2 reads SYDVKM.